Below are 2 T cell receptor beta chains sequenced from a single sample in a study of stem cell transplantation in POMP-related autoinflammatory disease. Whole-study results and caveats: PRAID patients trended toward lower TRB diversity and higher clonality in all analyzed T-cell subsets. Unique TRB V-J gene pairings were limited in number in patients with PRAID.

For these receptors, no antigen is known. Produced via immunoSEQ multiplex PCR; TCRdb's table is partial and in-frame only. Among some 11,000 clones listed, approximately 86% were seen once. The source material was CD8+ T cells from PBMCs, sampled before stem cell transplantation. The receptors were gathered from a human donor with POMP-related autoinflammation and immune dysregulation (PRAID).

A single count supports this clone. The J gene is TRBJ1-2, the V gene TRBV6-1; a possible D gene is TRBD1 (5 bases). Germline loops: CDR1 MNHNS, CDR2 SASEGT. The V end lost 4 bases, the J end lost 4 bases, and 13 bases lay between the germline ends. The CDR3 consists of 14 residues. The CDR3 loop is CASSATVLGYGYTF. The CDR3 bases are TGTGCCAGCAGTGCGACAGTACTCGGCTATGGCTACACCTTC.

The chain combines TRBV29-1 with TRBJ2-7; 11 positions match TRBD1. V lost 6 bases and J lost 4; bases outside the gene matches: 5. The CDR3 spans 13 residues. The V gene's germline CDR1 is SQVTM and CDR2 ANQGSEA. CDR3 region: CSVWTGGGYEQYF. In DNA, the CDR3 is TGCAGCGTCTGGACAGGGGGCGGTTACGAGCAGTACTTC.